This TCR beta chain is from a study of Graves' ophthalmopathy and Graves' hyperthyroidism. Study-level information: Peripheral blood (taken before any treatment) was collected at initial diagnosis. Findings and caveats of the study: It was with around 71% sensitivity and just under 75% specificity that the model predicted ophthalmopathy progression.

RNA transcripts were the source from which TCR beta CDR3 regions were amplified. Amplification began with first-round RT-PCR using HTBI primers, then second-round multiplex PCR was performed. TCRdb ran MiXCR on the multiplex PCR reads and lists one entry per CDR3 protein. The sample has 600,000 to 700,000 distinct CDR3 sequences, roughly 39% seen once. Points on this clonotype: Antigen specificity is unknown.

V was clipped by 3 bases and J by 9 bases, with 20 bases between them. There are 15 residues in the CDR3. Germline V CDR1 and CDR2: ENHRY, SYGVKD. Diagnosis relied on clinical symptoms, serum thyroxine, TRAb, thyroid ultrasound and orbital computed tomography. It was from about 10 ml of fresh peripheral blood that the PBMCs came. This TCR came from an adult man with Graves' ophthalmopathy. The source material was peripheral blood. The rearrangement links TRBV10-3 to TRBJ2-5, with TRBD2 as a possible D gene (5 bases). In DNA, the CDR3 is TGTGCCATCAGTGATTCGTCAGGAGGCAATCAGCCCCAGTACTTC. Its translation is CAISDSSGGNQPQYF.